This entry lists 10 T cell receptor beta chains sequenced from one sample in a study of CD8 T cells in Susac syndrome. About 0.45 to 1 ug RNA was reverse transcribed with random hexamers. TCRdb ran MiXCR on the immunoSEQ multiplex PCR reads and lists one entry per CDR3 protein. The sample consists of 150,000 or so distinct CDR3 sequences, roughly 95% of them appearing once. The sequencing input was CD4+ T cells from PBMCs. The receptor set was obtained from a human donor with Susac syndrome.

This chain connects TRBV5-1 to TRBJ2-3, with 9 bases lining up with TRBD1. CDR3 size: 17 residues. With 0 bases clipped from V and 0 bases from J, the junction kept 5 bases outside the gene matches. CDR1 SGHRS and CDR2 YFSETQ come from the germline V gene. DNA of the CDR3: TGCGCCAGCAGCTTGGCACAGGGGGCGGTGAGCACAGATACGCAGTATTTT. Encoded protein: CASSLAQGAVSTDTQYF.

The chain recombines TRBV29-1 with TRBJ2-7; D not certain. The CDR3 sequence is 12 residues long. The V end lost 6 bases, the J end lost 7 bases, and 16 bases lay between the germline ends. CDR1 and CDR2 from the germline V gene are SQVTM and ANQGSEA. The CDR3 region is CSVPTKAGEQYF. CDR3 nucleotides: TGCAGCGTCCCGACGAAGGCAGGAGAGCAGTACTTC.

This clonotype was observed once. The genes are TRBV9 and TRBJ2-5, with D perhaps matching TRBD1 (6 bases). This CDR3 contains 15 residues. CDR1 and CDR2 from the germline V gene are SGDLS and YYNGEE. V was pared by 0 bases and J by 4 bases, with 13 bases between. CDR3 coding DNA: TGTGCCAGCAGCGTAGCCGGGACATACCTAGAGACCCAGTACTTC. It codes for CASSVAGTYLETQYF.

V usage is TRBV12-3 or TRBV12-4 and J usage is TRBJ2-7; tentatively, D is TRBD2 (5 bases). There are 12 residues in the CDR3. Trimming removed 1 base at V and 6 bases at J, with 7 bases between. This CDR3 is CASSLGGFEQYF. In DNA, the CDR3 is TGTGCCAGCAGTTTAGGAGGGTTCGAGCAGTACTTC.

The chain links TRBV20-1 to TRBJ2-1; 10 bases fit TRBD1. Germline V gene lookup returns CDR1 DFQATT and CDR2 SNEGSKA (reference sequence). With V trimmed by 3 bases and J by 7 bases, 6 bases remained unmatched. The CDR3 length is 14 residues. CDR3: CSASGGTGVNEQFF. The CDR3 DNA follows: TGCAGTGCTAGCGGAGGGACAGGGGTAAATGAGCAGTTCTTC.

This clonotype was counted once. The gene calls are TRBV7-3 and TRBJ2-1; D is tentatively TRBD1 or TRBD2 (6 bases each). The germline gives CDR1 SGHTA, CDR2 FQGTGA. This CDR3 region has 15 residues. With 5 bases removed from V and 8 bases from J, the gap between germline ends came to 19 bases. In DNA form, the CDR3 reads TGTGCCAGCAGCCTACAGGGAGGTGGTGTGGATGAGCAGTTCTTC. Its protein is CASSLQGGGVDEQFF.

DNA of the CDR3: TGTGCCAGCAGCTTAGCAGGGTTCGGGACTGAAGCTTTCTTT. Translating gives CASSLAGFGTEAFF. The chain has TRBV7-6 and TRBJ1-1; no clear D. Looked up from germline, CDR1 is SGHVS and CDR2 is FNYEAQ. Trimming stripped 0 bases from V and 5 bases from J, with 10 bases between. The CDR3 contains 14 residues.

J is TRBJ2-3 and V is TRBV9, with 9 bases that match TRBD2. The CDR3 runs to 18 residues. CDR1 is SGDLS, CDR2 YYNGEE, per germline. V was pared by 0 bases and J by 0 bases, with 8 bases of the junction left unmatched. The CDR3 loop reads CASSVVSGGSVSTDTQYF. The CDR3 DNA sequence: TGTGCCAGCAGCGTAGTTAGCGGGGGATCAGTAAGCACAGATACGCAGTATTTT.

The chain links TRBV25-1 to TRBJ1-2; D not certain. Germline assignment: CDR1 MGHDK and CDR2 SYGVNS. Trimming cost V 4 bases and J 5 bases, with 8 bases left between them. The length of the CDR3 is 12 residues. The CDR3 loop is CASSVMGYGYTF. CDR3 coding DNA: TGTGCCAGCAGTGTAATGGGGTATGGCTACACCTTC.

This rearrangement joins TRBV12-3 or TRBV12-4 to TRBJ2-3; 10 nucleotides line up with TRBD1. The CDR3 loop spans 14 amino acids. The ends lost 7 bases at V and 3 bases at J; junction bases unmatched: 4. CDR3 sequence: CASTPDRGTDTQYF. The DNA for the CDR3 is TGTGCCAGCACCCCGGACAGGGGGACAGATACGCAGTATTTT.